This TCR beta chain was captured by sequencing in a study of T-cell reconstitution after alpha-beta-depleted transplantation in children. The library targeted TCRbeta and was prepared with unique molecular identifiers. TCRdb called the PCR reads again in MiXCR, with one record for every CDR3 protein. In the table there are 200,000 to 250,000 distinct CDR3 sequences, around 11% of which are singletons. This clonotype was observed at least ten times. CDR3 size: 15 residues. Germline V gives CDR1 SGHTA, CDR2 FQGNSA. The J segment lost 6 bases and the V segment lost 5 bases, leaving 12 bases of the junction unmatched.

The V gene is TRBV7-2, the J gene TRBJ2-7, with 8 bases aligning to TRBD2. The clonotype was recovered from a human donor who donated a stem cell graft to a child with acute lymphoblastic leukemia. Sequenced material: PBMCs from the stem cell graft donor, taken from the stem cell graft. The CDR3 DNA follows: TGTGCCAGCAGCCCCCTCGGGGGGGGCCCCTTCGAGCAGTACTTC. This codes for CASSPLGGGPFEQYF.